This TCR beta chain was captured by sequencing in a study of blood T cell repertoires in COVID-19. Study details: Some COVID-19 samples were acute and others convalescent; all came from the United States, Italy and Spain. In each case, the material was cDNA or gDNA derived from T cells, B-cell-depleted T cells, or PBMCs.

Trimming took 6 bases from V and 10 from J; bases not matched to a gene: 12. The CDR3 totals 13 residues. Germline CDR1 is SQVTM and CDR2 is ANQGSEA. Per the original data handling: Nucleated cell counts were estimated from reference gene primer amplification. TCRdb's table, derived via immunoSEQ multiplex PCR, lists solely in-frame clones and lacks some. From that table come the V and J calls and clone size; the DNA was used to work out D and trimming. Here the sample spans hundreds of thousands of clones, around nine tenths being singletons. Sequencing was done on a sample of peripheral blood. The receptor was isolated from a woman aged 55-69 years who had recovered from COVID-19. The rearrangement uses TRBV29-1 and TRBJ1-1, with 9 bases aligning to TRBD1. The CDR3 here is CSVVGQGFGRAFF. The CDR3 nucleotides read TGCAGCGTCGTGGGACAGGGCTTTGGTAGAGCTTTCTTT. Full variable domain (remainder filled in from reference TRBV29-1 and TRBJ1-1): SAVISQKPSRDICQRGTSLTIQCQVDSQVTMMFWYRQQPGQSLTLIATANQGSEATYESGFVIDKFPISRPNLTFSTLTVSNMSPEDSSIYLCSVVGQGFGRAFFGQGTRLTVV.